Below are 9 T cell receptor beta chains sequenced from a single sample in a study of T cell responses to AZD1222 COVID-19 vaccine. The table came from immunoSEQ multiplex PCR; TCRdb's copy has only in-frame clones and leaves some out. The sample has approximately 90,000 clones; 90% are singletons. The specimen comprised peripheral blood, sampled on day 0 of AZD1222 vaccination. Source of these receptors: an adult in good health.

In regard to this clone: One end of the junction varies from germline; a read error may be responsible. The chain links TRBV7-7 to TRBJ2-7, with TRBD1 identical over 7 bases. CDR1 and CDR2 (germline): SSHAT, FNYEAQ (reference sequence). CDR3 length: 15 amino acids. CDR3 DNA: TGTGCTAGCAGCTTAGGGGACAGCTCCTACTACGAGCAGTACTTC. As protein: CASSLGDSSYYEQYF. Together with reference TRBV7-7 and TRBJ2-7, the CDR3 gives the full variable domain: GAGVSQSPRYKVTKRGQDVTLRCDPISSHATLYWYQQALGQGPEFLTYFNYEAQPDKSGLPSDRFSAERPEGSISTLTIQRTEQRDSAMYRCASSLGDSSYYEQYFGPGTRLTVT.

The chain employs TRBV5-4 and TRBJ2-5, with TRBD2 as a possible D gene (6 bases). V gave up 3 bases and J gave up 2 bases, with 14 bases separating them. This CDR3 has 15 residues. Looked up from germline, CDR1 is SGHNT and CDR2 is YYREEE (reference sequence). In DNA, the CDR3 is TGTGCCAGCAGCTCCGGGATGCGGGGACAAGAGACCCAGTACTTC. Translating gives CASSSGMRGQETQYF.

The chain recombines TRBV6-5 with TRBJ1-5; D remains unclear. The CDR3 covers 13 residues. Germline-derived CDR1 and CDR2 are MNHEY and SVGAGI. V was trimmed by 2 bases and J by 7 bases, leaving 9 bases between them. In nucleotides, the CDR3 is TGTGCCAGCAGTTACCTAGCGGACCAGCCCCAGCATTTT. Its protein product is CASSYLADQPQHF.

A single count supports this clone. The rearrangement uses TRBV27 and TRBJ1-5; no reliable D call. Looked up from germline, CDR1 is MNHEY and CDR2 is SMNVEV (reference sequence). This CDR3 spans 14 amino acids. The V end was cut by 7 bases, the J end by 3 bases, with 13 bases between. In DNA form, the CDR3 reads TGTGCCAGCACGGAAGGAGGGCCCAATCAGCCCCAGCATTTT. This sequence encodes CASTEGGPNQPQHF.

V usage is TRBV28 and J usage is TRBJ1-2; TRBD1 aligns across 9 bases. The CDR3 runs to 15 residues. Germline CDR1 and CDR2: MDHEN and SYDVKM. With V trimmed by 9 bases and J by 7 bases, 15 bases remained unmatched. CDR3: CASSRREQGARGYTF. In DNA, the CDR3 is TGTGCCAGTTCACGGCGGGAACAGGGGGCGCGTGGCTACACCTTC.

The genes are TRBV5-1 and TRBJ1-3; no definite D call. There are 14 residues in the CDR3. With 0 bases removed from V and 0 bases from J, the gap between germline ends came to 4 bases. Germline V lookup: CDR1 SGHRS, CDR2 YFSETQ. DNA of the CDR3: TGCGCCAGCAGCTTGGGAACCTCTGGAAACACCATATATTTT. Protein product: CASSLGTSGNTIYF.

The chain couples TRBV5-1 to TRBJ2-7; 7 bases are shared with TRBD2. CDR3 length equals 15 residues. Germline V gives CDR1 SGHRS, CDR2 YFSETQ. V was pared by 0 bases and J by 1 base, with 4 bases of the junction left unmatched. The CDR3 region has the DNA TGCGCCAGCAGCTTGGGGGGGACTATTTCCTACGAGCAGTACTTC. It encodes CASSLGGTISYEQYF.

The chain joins TRBV9 to TRBJ2-1, with 7 bases identical to TRBD2. CDR3 length equals 13 residues. Germline V gives CDR1 SGDLS, CDR2 YYNGEE. Germline trimming cut 0 bases from V and 6 bases from J; bases unmatched to any gene: 0. CDR3 sequence: CASSVAGGNEQFF. The CDR3 nucleotides read TGTGCCAGCAGCGTAGCGGGAGGCAATGAGCAGTTCTTC.

The chain employs TRBV3-1 (or the pseudogene TRBV3-2) and TRBJ2-1; D may be TRBD1 (6 bases). The CDR3 has 16 residues. Germline CDR1 LGHDT, CDR2 YNNKEL (reference sequence). V lost 1 base and J 4 bases, leaving 14 bases between the germline ends. CDR3 sequence: CASSQVLSDRYNEQFF. The CDR3 bases are TGTGCCAGCAGCCAAGTCTTGTCCGACAGGTACAATGAGCAGTTCTTC.